The sequence of this TCR beta chain was determined in a study of low-dose radiotherapy and immunotherapy resistance in tumors (dated by TCRdb to between 2021 and 2024). Background for the entire study: In Cohort 1, 0.5 Gy per fraction was delivered every 2 weeks, and a total PTV dose of 6.5 Gy was prescribed. Eight patients were included in the translational analysis, namely three from the first dose cohort plus the first five from the second dose cohort. Patients in Cohort 2 were given 1 Gy per fraction every two weeks, for a total of 13 Gy across 26 weeks. The trial did not randomize participants into treatment groups. Patients took aspirin 300 mg orally once daily for four cycles, starting on cycle 1 day 1. Nivolumab was administered intravenously as a 240 mg flat dose every two weeks, and ipilimumab was administered intravenously at 1 mg/kg every six weeks. Cyclophosphamide 200 mg/m2 was administered intravenously every two weeks, one day before each radiation and immunotherapy administration.

With respect to this clonotype: The clone's antigen remains unknown. Base qualities are not provided; no much larger clone lies one nucleotide away.

Sequenced on an Illumina HiSeq 2500. First-strand cDNA was synthesized using Superscript III and a set of TRAV- and TRBV-specific primers, so that both TCRalpha and TCRbeta chains were covered. TCRs were amplified with Phusion for about 21 PCR cycles, with a constant-region primer paired with the adapter attached to the V primers. The isolated mRNA was amplified using the MessageAmp II aRNA Amplification Kit, with in vitro transcription performed for roughly 15 hours at 37 degrees C. mRNA for TCR sequencing was isolated with the Dynabeads mRNA DIRECT Purification Kit. A second approximately 23-cycle Phusion PCR added indexed Illumina adapters, and products were purified with AMPure XP beads. In the source study's methods: Using custom Perl scripts, TCR sequences that encoded the same protein were pooled, out-of-frame sequences were dropped, and the abundance of each clonotype was calculated. TCR sequences supported by only a single read were excluded from analysis. Shannon entropy, Gini index, clonality, richness, and the frequency of TCRs shared between repertoires were included as repertoire metrics. TCRdb reworked the public reads: Q25 trimming with fastp, MiXCR clone assembly, productive beta chains retained. Rows are combined by CDR3 protein, so each entry shows the most common genes and DNA. These V and J calls derive from TCRdb rather than the authors' analysis. The sample yields tens of thousands of distinct CDR3 sequences; approximately 17% were counted once. The top ten hold over 4.5% of the sample.

This sample's time point label indicates: before trial treatment. Donors were enrolled in RACIN, a single-arm phase I dose-escalation trial in which nivolumab, ipilimumab, aspirin, low-dose cyclophosphamide and low-dose radiotherapy were combined. To be eligible, a patient needed to have an advanced solid tumor that was TIL-negative. From the cysteine up to the phenylalanine, the CDR3 has a length of 14 residues. The kept DNA is CDR3 alone, 42 bases in frame from the first base. V drops 7 bases and J drops 4 bases, leaving 14 bases in between. Sequences were derived from PBMCs, sampled before treatment. The receptor chain draws on TRBV12-3 or TRBV12-4 and TRBJ2-1; the D gene remains uncertain. This sequence originates from a male donor with prostate cancer. The nucleotides read TGTGCCAGCATTCGGCTCGCTGAGTACAATGAGCAGTTCTTC. Its coded protein is CASIRLAEYNEQFF.